This T cell receptor (beta chain) was captured by sequencing in a study of T cell responses to AZD1222 COVID-19 vaccine. Only in-frame clones appear in the TCRdb table, and some are missing; sequencing was by immunoSEQ multiplex PCR. The data contain more than 95,000 clones, around 85% of them singletons. In regard to this clone: Its matching antigen is unknown.

Study-wide findings and caveats: In a largely white British group with more females than males, clonal diversity was possibly underestimated. Vaccine-related CD4 TCRs covered spike, predominating at 160-218 and 743-854. Repertoire collection took place solely once the T cell response had peaked. Among spike-specific TCRs, nearly half reportedly target unmutated variant regions.

Trimming pared 0 bases from V and 5 bases from J, leaving 7 bases between. Germline assignment: CDR1 LNHDA and CDR2 SQIVND (reference sequence). CDR3 length equals 13 residues. The source material was peripheral blood, sampled on day 0 of MenACWY control vaccination. The chain couples TRBV19 to TRBJ1-2, with D uncertain. The clonotype comes from an adult in good health. The CDR3 sequence: CASSIDRRYGYTF. Here the CDR3 DNA reads TGTGCCAGTAGTATAGATAGAAGGTATGGCTACACCTTC.